Each of the 3 T cell receptor beta chains below was sequenced from the same sample in a study of shared clonotypes between healthy human individuals. The table came from immunoSEQ multiplex PCR; TCRdb's copy has only in-frame clones and leaves some out. The sample records a few million clones, approximately 93% being singletons. Sequenced sample: naive CD4+ T cells from PBMCs. The sample's subset: CD45RA+ positively selected. These receptors all come from a man younger than 30 in good health. Some clones in this sample may be carry-over from other donors' samples.

This chain links TRBV28 with TRBJ1-3; D is unresolved. V was shortened by 9 bases and J by 0 bases, with 24 bases between the two germline ends. Germline loops: CDR1 MDHEN, CDR2 SYDVKM. The CDR3 has 18 residues. The CDR3 nucleotides read TGTGCCAGTTCCCTCAGTCCAGTCGGCTTACACTCTGGAAACACCATATATTTT. It is translated as CASSLSPVGLHSGNTIYF.

The V call is TRBV6-6, the J call TRBJ2-6; D not certain. This CDR3 region has 16 residues. CDR1 is MNHNY and CDR2 is SVGAGI in the germline V gene (reference sequence). V gave up 5 bases and J gave up 0 bases, with 11 bases separating them. The DNA of the CDR3 is TGTGCCAGCAGTCGGACGGCTAGCTCTGGGGCCAACGTCCTGACTTTC. Translating gives CASSRTASSGANVLTF.

The chain links TRBV4-1 to TRBJ2-7, with TRBD1 as a possible D gene (6 bases). From germline, CDR1 is MGHRA and CDR2 YSYEKL. The CDR3 is 16 amino acids. V was cut by 5 bases and J by 2 bases, with 19 bases left in between. The DNA for the CDR3 is TGCGCCAGCAGCTACGACAGGACAGCCCCCACCTACGAGCAGTACTTC. Translating gives CASSYDRTAPTYEQYF.